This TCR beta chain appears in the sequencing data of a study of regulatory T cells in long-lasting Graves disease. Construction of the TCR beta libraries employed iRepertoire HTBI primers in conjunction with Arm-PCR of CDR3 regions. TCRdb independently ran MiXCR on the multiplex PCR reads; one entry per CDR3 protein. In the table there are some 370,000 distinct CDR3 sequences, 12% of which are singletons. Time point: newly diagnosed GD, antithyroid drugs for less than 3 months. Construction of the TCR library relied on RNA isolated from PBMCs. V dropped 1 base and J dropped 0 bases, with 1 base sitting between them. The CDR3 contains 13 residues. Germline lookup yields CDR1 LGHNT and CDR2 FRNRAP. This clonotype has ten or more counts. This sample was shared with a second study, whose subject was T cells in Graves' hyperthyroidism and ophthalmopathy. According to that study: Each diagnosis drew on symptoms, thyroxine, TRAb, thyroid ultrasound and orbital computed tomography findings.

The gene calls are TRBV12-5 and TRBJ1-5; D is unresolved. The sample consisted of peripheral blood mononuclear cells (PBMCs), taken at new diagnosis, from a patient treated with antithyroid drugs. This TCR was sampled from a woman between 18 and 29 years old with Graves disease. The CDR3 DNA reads TGTGCTAGTGGTTTGGATAGCAATCAGCCCCAGCATTTT. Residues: CASGLDSNQPQHF.